Below are 10 T cell receptor beta chains sequenced from a single sample in a study of regulatory T cells in long-lasting Graves disease. Relying on iRepertoire HTBI primers and Arm-PCR of CDR3 regions, the team built TCR beta libraries. TCRdb re-analysed the multiplex PCR reads in MiXCR, keeping a single row per CDR3 protein. The profile shows about 620,000 distinct CDR3 sequences, roughly 15% of them singletons. Time point of the sample: newly diagnosed GD, antithyroid drugs for less than 3 months. Scientists built the TCR library using RNA that was extracted from PBMCs. These data were likewise used in another study, on T cells in Graves' hyperthyroidism and ophthalmopathy.

This specimen was peripheral blood mononuclear cells (PBMCs), taken at new diagnosis, from a patient treated with antithyroid drugs. The receptors were sampled from a woman aged 30 to 39 with Graves disease.

This clonotype was detected only a few times. The rearrangement uses TRBV18 and TRBJ1-2, with 7 nucleotides matching TRBD1. After removal of 5 bases from V and 7 bases from J, the junction contained 7 bases not matched to a gene. CDR1 and CDR2 (germline): KGHSH, LQKENI. This CDR3 contains 13 residues. The CDR3 sequence is CASSSDRVIGYTF. The CDR3 DNA is TGTGCCAGCTCATCCGACAGGGTGATTGGCTACACCTTC.

This clonotype was found many times. The chain is built from TRBV28 and TRBJ1-2; D is unresolved. Germline V gives CDR1 MDHEN, CDR2 SYDVKM. Trimming left V 5 bases short and J 5 bases short, with 6 bases between. This CDR3 is built from 11 residues. In nucleotides, the CDR3 is TGTGCCAGCAGTATGTTATATGGCTACACCTTC. This sequence encodes CASSMLYGYTF.

The chain uses TRBV19 and TRBJ2-7, with 8 nucleotides matching TRBD1. From germline, CDR1 is LNHDA and CDR2 SQIVND (reference sequence). The CDR3 contains 14 residues. Trimming removed 4 bases from V and 2 bases from J; junction bases left unmatched: 4. CDR3 sequence: CASSRQGSPYEQYF. The CDR3 DNA is TGTGCCAGTAGTAGACAGGGGAGTCCCTACGAGCAGTACTTC. The whole variable domain, filled in from reference TRBV19 and TRBJ2-7, reads DGGITQSPKYLFRKEGQNVTLSCEQNLNHDAMYWYRQDPGQGLRLIYYSQIVNDFQKGDIAEGYSVSREKKESFPLTVTSAQKNPTAFYLCASSRQGSPYEQYFGPGTRLTVT.

The chain recombines TRBV5-1 with TRBJ1-3; 10 bases fit TRBD1. CDR3 length: 18 amino acids. Germline lookup yields CDR1 SGHRS and CDR2 YFSETQ. J was trimmed by 2 bases and V by 3 bases; bases with no gene match: 11. DNA of the CDR3: TGCGCCAGCAGCTCTTCACAACCCGGGACAGGGGCTGGAAACACCATATATTTT. Translating gives CASSSSQPGTGAGNTIYF.

For this clonotype: A much larger clone lies a single base off, so this may be a read error. The J gene is TRBJ2-6, the V gene TRBV19; D is unresolved. V lost 9 bases to trimming and J lost 0 bases, with 9 bases between them. The CDR3 consists of 14 residues. The germline V gene has CDR1 LNHDA and CDR2 SQIVND (reference sequence). In DNA, the CDR3 is TGTGCCAGCAGATACAGCTCTGGGGCCAACGTCCTGACTTTC. This translates into CASRYSSGANVLTF. The entire variable domain, with the rest obtained from reference TRBV19 and TRBJ2-6, is as follows: DGGITQSPKYLFRKEGQNVTLSCEQNLNHDAMYWYRQDPGQGLRLIYYSQIVNDFQKGDIAEGYSVSREKKESFPLTVTSAQKNPTAFYLCASRYSSGANVLTFGAGSRLTVL.

The table lists this clonotype with many counts. V and J are TRBV2 and TRBJ1-5; D not certain. Trimming pared 4 bases from V and 2 bases from J, leaving 9 bases between. The CDR3 is 14 amino acids. The germline V gene encodes CDR1 SNHLY and CDR2 FYNNEI. This CDR3 reads CASSAGFGNQPQHF. The CDR3 DNA reads TGTGCCAGCAGTGCCGGGTTCGGCAATCAGCCCCAGCATTTT.

This chain's CDR3 is CAWSVGPGRPEAFF. CDR3 DNA sequence: TGTGCCTGGAGTGTAGGCCCAGGGAGGCCTGAAGCTTTCTTT. This chain links TRBV30 with TRBJ1-1, with D possibly matching TRBD1 (5 bases). CDR3 length: 14 residues. Trimming removed 0 bases at V and 6 bases at J, with 14 bases between. CDR1 and CDR2 from the germline V gene are GTSNPN and SVGIG (reference sequence).

With respect to this clonotype: A much larger clone lies a single base off, so this may be a read error. The chain is built from TRBV6-2 or TRBV6-3 and TRBJ2-2, with 8 bases matching TRBD2. CDR1 is MNHEY, CDR2 SVGEGT, per germline. The CDR3 is made up of 15 amino acids. The CDR3 sequence is CASRAGRASTEELFF. CDR3 nucleotides: TGTGCCAGCAGGGCCGGGAGGGCCTCCACCGAGGAGCTGTTTTTT.

This chain uses TRBV30 with TRBJ2-2; D remains unclear. With 0 bases removed from V and 7 bases from J, the gap between germline ends came to 15 bases. The germline V gene encodes CDR1 GTSNPN and CDR2 SVGIG (reference sequence). The CDR3 covers 15 residues. CDR3 DNA: TGTGCCTGGAGTGTCCTAGATCCGGCTAGCGGGGAGCTGTTTTTT. It encodes CAWSVLDPASGELFF.

This clonotype has a count of ten or more. The rearrangement links TRBV15 to TRBJ2-5, with TRBD1 identical over 7 bases. CDR1 is LNHNV, CDR2 YYDKDF, per germline (reference sequence). The CDR3 runs to 20 residues. J was trimmed by 6 bases and V by 3 bases; bases with no gene match: 25. CDR3 loop: CATSRIATGTTRGNLQTQYF. The CDR3, as DNA: TGTGCCACCAGCAGGATAGCGACAGGGACGACAAGGGGGAACTTACAGACCCAGTACTTC.